The clone carrying this TCR beta chain was observed a few times. Its antigen is still unknown. This record comes from a study of cytomegalovirus exposure and HLA in healthy donors. Findings and limits, study-wide: HLA restriction was apparent for most CMV-associated TCR beta chains in a later analysis.

The CDR3 has 14 residues. Looked up from germline, CDR1 is PRHDT and CDR2 is FYEKMQ (reference sequence). Deletions cut 3 bases from V and 7 bases from J, with 13 bases between. The PCR was carried out with 60 Vbeta primers and 13 Jbeta primers. Measured with immunoSEQ multiplex PCR; TCRdb has only the in-frame clones, and not every one. The sample contains around 130,000 clones, over 8% of which appear only once. The chain carries TRBV13 and TRBJ2-1; maybe TRBD2 (6 bases). This sequence originates from a man in his forties in good health and CMV-seronegative. The sequenced sample consisted of PBMCs. CDR3: CASSLGGSGNEQFF. The CDR3 DNA reads TGTGCCAGCAGCTTGGGTGGTAGCGGAAATGAGCAGTTCTTC.